Shown below are 9 T cell receptor beta chains from a single sample sequenced in a study of memory CD4+ T cells and cytomegalovirus serostatus. Clones were sequenced by immunoSEQ multiplex PCR, and TCRdb holds only the in-frame ones, with some missing. Of around 25,000 clones in the sample, roughly 76% are singletons; the top ten hold about 1%. The sort gate was single viable CD3+CD4+CD8-CD45RO+ cells for memory CD4+ T cells. The specimen was memory CD4+ T cells from blood. All receptors come from an adult in good health and CMV-seronegative.

This clone showed up just a few times. This sequence joins TRBV14 and TRBJ1-2; possibly TRBD1 for D (5 bases). CDR3 length: 12 amino acids. Germline lookup yields CDR1 SGHDN and CDR2 FVKESK. Trimming cost V 4 bases and J 5 bases, with 8 bases left between them. The CDR3 bases are TGTGCCAGCAGCCCGAGGGGTTATGGCTACACCTTC. Translating gives CASSPRGYGYTF.

This clone was found a few times. V gene TRBV18 combines with J gene TRBJ1-1; D unresolved. There are 15 residues in the CDR3. Trimming left V 0 bases short and J 0 bases short, with 8 bases between. CDR1 is KGHSH and CDR2 is LQKENI in the germline V gene. CDR3 nucleotides: TGTGCCAGCTCACCACCGGAGAACTTGAACACTGAAGCTTTCTTT. Encoded protein: CASSPPENLNTEAFF.

The V gene is TRBV11-1, the J gene TRBJ2-5; possible D gene TRBD1, 6 bases. The CDR3 totals 14 residues. Germline values: CDR1 SGHAT, CDR2 FQDESV (reference sequence). Trimming shortened V by 5 bases and J by 2 bases, and 12 bases separated the two germline ends. The CDR3 DNA is TGTGCCAGCAGCAAACAGGGACGACAAGAGACCCAGTACTTC. This translates into CASSKQGRQETQYF.

The V and J genes are TRBV29-1 and TRBJ1-1; D call uncertain. The CDR3 length is 11 residues. The V end lost 1 base, the J end lost 3 bases, and 3 bases lay between the germline ends. Looked up from germline, CDR1 is SQVTM and CDR2 is ANQGSEA. The CDR3 loop reads CSVEGDTEAFF. CDR3 nucleotide sequence: TGCAGCGTTGAAGGGGACACTGAAGCTTTCTTT.

This chain uses TRBV25-1 with TRBJ1-3; D remains ambiguous. The germline gives CDR1 MGHDK, CDR2 SYGVNS. The CDR3 covers 12 residues. The germline V and J ends were trimmed by 6 bases and 4 bases, with 7 bases remaining between them. The CDR3 region is CASSGMGNTIYF. CDR3 bases: TGTGCCAGCAGCGGGATGGGAAACACCATATATTTT.

This rearrangement joins TRBV7-9 to TRBJ2-7; 7 bases map to TRBD2. The CDR3 is 12 amino acids. Germline CDR1 reads SEHNR; CDR2 reads FQNEAQ (reference sequence). The junction had 3 bases not matched to a gene; V was cut back by 4 bases and J by 6 bases. The CDR3 DNA reads as TGTGCCAGCAGCTATGGGGAGGGCGAGCAGTACTTC. As protein: CASSYGEGEQYF. The full variable domain, completed using reference TRBV7-9 and TRBJ2-7, is DTGVSQNPRHKITKRGQNVTFRCDPISEHNRLYWYRQTLGQGPEFLTYFQNEAQLEKSRLLSDRFSAERPKGSFSTLEIQRTEQGDSAMYLCASSYGEGEQYFGPGTRLTVT.

This chain connects TRBV10-1 to TRBJ2-7; D is perhaps TRBD1 (5 bases). Deletions cut 5 bases from V and 0 bases from J, with 17 bases between. The CDR3 covers 16 residues. Germline V lookup: CDR1 WNHNN, CDR2 SYGVQD (reference sequence). The chain's CDR3 is CASSTETALNSYEQYF. The CDR3 DNA is TGCGCCAGCAGTACAGAGACAGCCCTGAACTCCTACGAGCAGTACTTC.

The chain recombines TRBV7-2 with TRBJ1-3; no clear D. Trimming shortened V by 3 bases and J by 4 bases, and 4 bases separated the two germline ends. Germline V CDR1 and CDR2: SGHTA, FQGNSA. This CDR3 spans 12 amino acids. CDR3 in DNA: TGTGCCAGCAGCTTTGAGGGAAACACCATATATTTT. Protein sequence: CASSFEGNTIYF.

The chain recombines TRBV2 with TRBJ1-6, with D tentatively TRBD1 (5 bases). The CDR3 consists of 13 residues. V was shortened by 6 bases and J by 10 bases, with 13 bases between the two germline ends. In germline, CDR1 is SNHLY, CDR2 FYNNEI. The CDR3 DNA reads as TGTGCCAGCAGACAGGAGATGGAATCACCCCTCCACTTT. It specifies CASRQEMESPLHF.